This T cell receptor beta chain was obtained from a study of CD8 T cells in Susac syndrome. Reverse transcription used about 0.45 to 1 ug RNA and random hexamers. MiXCR, applied by TCRdb to the immunoSEQ multiplex PCR reads, yields one record per CDR3 protein. The sample lists 130,000 or so distinct CDR3 sequences, around 80% seen once, with roughly 0.5% in the top ten. CD8+ and CD4+ T cells taken from blood had their TCR beta sequenced. Trimming cost V 8 bases and J 0 bases, with 9 bases left between them. In germline, CDR1 is SNHLY, CDR2 FYNNEI. This CDR3 region has 13 residues. What was sequenced was CD8+ T cells from PBMCs. The clonotype comes from a human donor with multiple sclerosis. The chain is built from TRBV2 and TRBJ2-3; D not certain. The DNA of the CDR3 is TGTGCCAGCGAAGGTTCTAGCACAGATACGCAGTATTTT. It codes for CASEGSSTDTQYF.